This T cell receptor (beta chain) is drawn from a study of cytomegalovirus exposure and HLA in healthy donors. Study-wide results and caveats: An analysis done earlier found most TCR beta V segments productive about 90% or about 30% of the time. Later work associated 17,000 or so TCR beta sequences with HLA alleles at 0.05 false discovery rate. In a later analysis, common viral pathogens appeared linked to several of the most significant clusters.

Primers for the PCR totalled 60 Vbeta and 13 Jbeta. Clones were read by immunoSEQ multiplex PCR, and TCRdb kept only the in-frame ones, dropping some. This sample yields under 200,000 clones, of which about 75% are seen a single time; 4.9% belongs to the top ten. Healthy bone marrow donors formed the donor group. Comment on this clone: Its cognate antigen is unknown.

Sequencing input: PBMCs. The clonotype originates from a male donor in good health and CMV-seronegative.

CDR3 amino acids: CADHRDSNTDTQYF. CDR3 sequence (DNA): TGTGCCGACCACCGGGACAGCAACACAGATACGCAGTATTTT. The rearrangement joins TRBV2 to TRBJ2-3, with TRBD1 identical over 7 bases. The V segment lost 11 bases and the J segment 2 bases; nucleotides outside the gene matches: 10. The germline gives CDR1 SNHLY, CDR2 FYNNEI. CDR3 length equals 14 residues.